One and the same sample provided the 20 T cell receptor beta chains below, sequenced in a study of cytotoxic CD8 clonotypes in ibrutinib-treated CLL. The table came from immunoSEQ multiplex PCR; TCRdb's copy has only in-frame clones and leaves some out. The profile covers tens of thousands of clones, with around 73% appearing a single time and roughly 13% taken by the ten largest. The sample here was PBMCs, taken after 12 months of ibrutinib treatment. These receptors all stem from a human donor with chronic lymphocytic leukemia.

The V and J genes are TRBV5-1 and TRBJ2-5, with D maybe TRBD1 (6 bases). Per the germline V gene, CDR1 is SGHRS and CDR2 is YFSETQ. V was shortened by 3 bases and J by 1 base, with 10 bases between the two germline ends. The CDR3 is made up of 14 amino acids. The CDR3 region is CASSSTGSQETQYF. As DNA, the CDR3 is TGCGCCAGCAGCTCGACAGGATCCCAAGAGACCCAGTACTTC.

V usage is TRBV10-1 and J usage is TRBJ2-3; D unresolved. Trimming removed 5 bases at V and 0 bases at J, with 3 bases between. This CDR3 has 12 amino acids. The germline CDR1 and CDR2 sequences are WNHNN and SYGVQD (reference sequence). CDR3 sequence (DNA): TGCGCCAGCAGTCCAAGCACAGATACGCAGTATTTT. Its protein product is CASSPSTDTQYF.

The chain combines TRBV25-1 with TRBJ2-1; 9 bases fit TRBD1. V was clipped by 2 bases and J by 6 bases; unmatched bases: 5. The CDR3 sequence is 15 residues long. The germline V gene encodes CDR1 MGHDK and CDR2 SYGVNS. CDR3 DNA sequence: TGTGCCAGCAGTGAACCGGGACAGGGTGGCAATGAGCAGTTCTTC. Its translation is CASSEPGQGGNEQFF.

The J gene is TRBJ2-7, the V gene TRBV10-3; 8 nucleotides line up with TRBD1. Germline assignment: CDR1 ENHRY and CDR2 SYGVKD. The CDR3 runs 16 residues. J was trimmed by 3 bases and V by 0 bases; bases with no gene match: 7. CDR3 protein: CAISESGQGGSYEQYF. DNA of the CDR3: TGTGCCATCAGTGAGTCAGGACAGGGCGGTAGCTACGAGCAGTACTTC.

Comments on this clone: In the same sample, other DNA sequences code for this CDR3. The chain links TRBV19 to TRBJ1-1; the match to TRBD1 covers 7 bases. Germline V CDR1 and CDR2: LNHDA, SQIVND (reference sequence). The V segment lost 1 base and the J segment 1 base; nucleotides outside the gene matches: 0. The CDR3 runs 14 residues. The CDR3 loop is CASSIGQGNTEAFF. The CDR3 DNA sequence: TGTGCCAGTAGTATAGGACAGGGGAACACTGAAGCTTTCTTT. Full variable domain (outside the CDR3, taken from reference TRBV19 and TRBJ1-1): DGGITQSPKYLFRKEGQNVTLSCEQNLNHDAMYWYRQDPGQGLRLIYYSQIVNDFQKGDIAEGYSVSREKKESFPLTVTSAQKNPTAFYLCASSIGQGNTEAFFGQGTRLTVV.

This rearrangement joins TRBV6-1 to TRBJ1-1; the D gene is possibly TRBD1 (5 bases). The CDR3 is made up of 14 amino acids. With 5 bases removed from V and 0 bases from J, the gap between germline ends came to 10 bases. CDR1 and CDR2 (germline): MNHNS, SASEGT. The CDR3 DNA is TGTGCCAGCAGTTCCGGGACGGTGAACACTGAAGCTTTCTTT. It codes for CASSSGTVNTEAFF.

The chain combines TRBV7-8 with TRBJ2-7; the D gene is possibly TRBD1 (5 bases). This CDR3 has 15 residues. Trimming shortened V by 4 bases and J by 2 bases, and 15 bases separated the two germline ends. Germline CDR1 is SGHVS and CDR2 is FQNEAQ. CDR3 loop: CASSSLDKIAYEQYF. In DNA, the CDR3 is TGTGCCAGCAGCTCCCTGGACAAGATAGCCTACGAGCAGTACTTC.

The chain joins TRBV29-1 to TRBJ2-3; D is perhaps TRBD1 (6 bases). CDR3 length equals 13 residues. CDR1 and CDR2 from the germline V gene are SQVTM and ANQGSEA. V was trimmed by 8 bases and J by 4 bases, leaving 16 bases between them. The CDR3 sequence: CSTRGSFADTQYF. CDR3 sequence (DNA): TGCAGCACGAGGGGGTCCTTCGCAGATACGCAGTATTTT.

The chain has TRBV27 and TRBJ2-1; 9 nucleotides line up with TRBD2. Germline-derived CDR1 and CDR2 are MNHEY and SMNVEV (reference sequence). J lost 5 bases, V lost 7 bases, and 6 bases had no gene match. The CDR3 has 14 amino acids. CDR3 sequence reads: CASKVAGVDNEQFF. The CDR3 coding sequence is TGTGCCAGCAAGGTAGCGGGGGTTGACAATGAGCAGTTCTTC.

The rearrangement links TRBV5-1 to TRBJ1-6, with D possibly being TRBD1 (5 bases). Germline CDR1 and CDR2: SGHRS and YFSETQ. The CDR3 sequence is 15 residues long. Trimming removed 1 base at V and 5 bases at J, with 10 bases between. In nucleotides, the CDR3 is TGCGCCAGCAGCTTGTCACAGGCCAATAATTCACCCCTCCACTTT. It specifies CASSLSQANNSPLHF.

This clone was counted a few times. The CDR3 is CASSQGRGQRAEQYF. CDR3 sequence (DNA): TGTGCCAGCAGCCAAGGTCGGGGACAGAGGGCCGAGCAGTACTTC. The chain is built from TRBV14 and TRBJ2-7, with TRBD1 identical over 7 bases. Trimming took 1 base from V and 6 from J; bases not matched to a gene: 9. Germline CDR1 is SGHDN and CDR2 is FVKESK. The CDR3 runs to 15 residues.

J is TRBJ2-5 and V is TRBV4-1; D is unresolved. The CDR3 covers 16 residues. V lost 7 bases, J lost 11 bases, and 29 bases lay in between. Looked up from germline, CDR1 is MGHRA and CDR2 is YSYEKL. CDR3 residues: CASKKMVTPSTGEQYF. CDR3 coding DNA: TGCGCCAGCAAAAAGATGGTGACCCCTTCGACGGGTGAGCAGTACTTC.

J is TRBJ1-2 and V is TRBV6-1, with TRBD1 as a possible D gene (5 bases). The CDR3 is made up of 15 amino acids. Germline-derived CDR1 and CDR2 are MNHNS and SASEGT. The V gene lost 4 bases and the J gene lost 4 bases, with 16 bases spanning the gap. This CDR3 reads CASSVAGSSGYGYTF. The DNA for the CDR3 is TGTGCCAGCAGTGTGGCAGGGTCTTCGGGCTATGGCTACACCTTC.

The chain is built from TRBV30 and TRBJ1-3; perhaps TRBD1 as D (6 bases). Trimming took off 3 bases at V and 0 bases at J, with 15 bases between the two ends. CDR1 is GTSNPN and CDR2 is SVGIG in the germline V gene (reference sequence). This CDR3 spans 16 amino acids. CDR3 DNA sequence: TGTGCCTGGAGCGCGGGGGGCAGGTACTCTGGAAACACCATATATTTT. As protein: CAWSAGGRYSGNTIYF.

This clone has only a few counts. The CDR3 loop is CASSATGGYTEAFF. The CDR3 DNA follows: TGTGCCAGCAGCGCCACAGGGGGGTACACTGAAGCTTTCTTT. The chain carries TRBV9 and TRBJ1-1; TRBD1 matches 8 bases. This CDR3 contains 14 residues. Trimming removed 3 bases from V and 3 bases from J; junction bases left unmatched: 4. Per germline, CDR1 SGDLS and CDR2 YYNGEE.

This clone has only a few counts. The chain recombines TRBV25-1 with TRBJ2-5, with 14 positions matching TRBD2. The germline gives CDR1 MGHDK, CDR2 SYGVNS. With 7 bases clipped from V and 4 bases from J, the junction kept 11 bases outside the gene matches. This CDR3 contains 17 residues. The CDR3 coding sequence is TGTGCCAGCACCGGGACTAGCGGGGGTTGGTCGGGAGAGACCCAGTACTTC. Translating it yields CASTGTSGGWSGETQYF.

The chain couples TRBV5-6 to TRBJ2-5, with D uncertain. The germline V gene encodes CDR1 SGHDT and CDR2 YYEEEE. This CDR3 has 12 amino acids. The germline V and J ends were trimmed by 3 bases and 5 bases, with 8 bases remaining between them. The CDR3 DNA follows: TGTGCCAGCAGCTGGTTGTCTGAGACCCAGTACTTC. Amino acids: CASSWLSETQYF.

The chain links TRBV7-2 to TRBJ1-3; D is unclear. Germline V gives CDR1 SGHTA, CDR2 FQGNSA. The CDR3 runs 14 residues. V lost 4 bases and J lost 2, with 9 bases in between. Here the CDR3 DNA reads TGTGCCAGCAGCTACAGCGTTCCTGGAAACACCATATATTTT. Amino acids: CASSYSVPGNTIYF.

The rearrangement uses TRBV27 and TRBJ2-2, with D hard to call. Germline-derived CDR1 and CDR2 are MNHEY and SMNVEV (reference sequence). The CDR3 spans 13 residues. V lost 3 bases and J 0 bases, leaving 2 bases between the germline ends. CDR3 amino acids: CASSFSNTGELFF. CDR3 in DNA: TGTGCCAGCAGTTTTTCGAACACCGGGGAGCTGTTTTTT.

The genes are TRBV19 and TRBJ1-2; TRBD1 is a possible D gene (5 bases). CDR1 is LNHDA and CDR2 is SQIVND in the germline V gene (reference sequence). Between the trimmed V and J ends, which lost 1 base and 2 bases, there was a span of 20 bases. CDR3 length: 18 amino acids. The CDR3 loop is CASSIVGTDLRTNYGYTF. CDR3 sequence (DNA): TGTGCCAGTAGTATAGTTGGGACGGATTTGAGGACCAACTATGGCTACACCTTC.